These 2 T cell receptor beta chains were sequenced from one sample in a study of cytomegalovirus exposure and HLA in healthy donors. Profiled with immunoSEQ multiplex PCR; TCRdb holds only in-frame clones, not every one. The sample includes around 90,000 clones, almost 85% seen only once; the top ten take 9.5% to 13%. The sequencing input was PBMCs. The receptors stem from a young woman in good health and CMV-seropositive.

The chain joins TRBV30 to TRBJ2-5; no reliable D call. CDR1 GTSNPN and CDR2 SVGIG come from the germline V gene (reference sequence). V gave up 0 bases and J gave up 2 bases, with 10 bases separating them. The CDR3 runs to 14 residues. CDR3 region: CAWSVWSGQETQYF. CDR3 bases: TGTGCCTGGAGTGTATGGTCAGGACAAGAGACCCAGTACTTC.

The chain uses TRBV7-9 and TRBJ2-4; TRBD2 matches at 9 bases. CDR1 and CDR2 from the germline V gene are SEHNR and FQNEAQ (reference sequence). This CDR3 spans 14 amino acids. V gave up 5 bases and J gave up 7 bases; unmatched junction bases: 6. The CDR3 DNA follows: TGTGCCAGCAGCCCCCGACTAGCGGATAACATTCAGTACTTC. This sequence encodes CASSPRLADNIQYF.